The 5 T cell receptor beta chains listed next were all sequenced from one sample in a study of cytomegalovirus exposure and HLA in healthy donors. Use of 60 Vbeta and 13 Jbeta primers characterized the PCR. The repertoire was sequenced with immunoSEQ multiplex PCR; TCRdb's copy has only in-frame clones and lacks some. The table has around 260,000 clones, around 80% seen once. The specimen sequenced was PBMCs. Source of these receptors: a girl aged 2-15 years in good health and CMV-seronegative.

This chain connects TRBV29-1 to TRBJ2-1, with TRBD2 as a possible D gene (7 bases). This CDR3 contains 14 residues. Trimming stripped 7 bases from V and 13 bases from J, with 26 bases between. CDR1 is SQVTM and CDR2 is ANQGSEA in the germline V gene. CDR3 sequence reads: CSARGLATSGGQFF. Here the CDR3 DNA reads TGCAGCGCCCGGGGGCTAGCCACCTCGGGGGGACAGTTCTTC.

V usage is TRBV5-1 and J usage is TRBJ2-3; 7 bases match TRBD2. The CDR3 is 14 residues long. CDR1 and CDR2 from the germline V gene are SGHRS and YFSETQ. V shed 3 bases, J shed 5 bases, and the junction held 6 bases outside the gene matches. CDR3 DNA sequence: TGCGCCAGCAGCTGGAGCGGGATAGTAGATACGCAGTATTTT. It codes for CASSWSGIVDTQYF.

The genes are TRBV5-1 and TRBJ2-5; maybe TRBD2 (5 bases). The DNA end lines up better with TRBJ2-7; the J call may be wrong. CDR1 and CDR2 (germline): SGHRS, YFSETQ. This CDR3 has 14 amino acids. Written as DNA, the CDR3 is TGCGCCAGTACTGTTAGAGCGGACTCCTACGAGCAGTACTTC. As protein: CASTVRADSYEQYF.

The chain uses TRBV6-1 and TRBJ2-5; the D gene is possibly TRBD1 (5 bases). The CDR3 totals 14 residues. V was trimmed by 6 bases and J by 1 base, leaving 12 bases between them. The germline gives CDR1 MNHNS, CDR2 SASEGT. The CDR3 loop reads CASSSFQGQETQYF. CDR3 DNA: TGTGCCAGCAGCTCCTTCCAGGGCCAAGAGACCCAGTACTTC.

The chain has TRBV6-1 and TRBJ2-7; D is perhaps TRBD2 (5 bases). Between the trimmed V and J ends, which lost 5 bases and 2 bases, there was a span of 13 bases. This CDR3 region has 14 residues. Germline CDR1 reads MNHNS; CDR2 reads SASEGT. The CDR3 bases are TGTGCCAGCAGTAGCCTAGCTAGGACCTACGAGCAGTACTTC. Protein sequence: CASSSLARTYEQYF.